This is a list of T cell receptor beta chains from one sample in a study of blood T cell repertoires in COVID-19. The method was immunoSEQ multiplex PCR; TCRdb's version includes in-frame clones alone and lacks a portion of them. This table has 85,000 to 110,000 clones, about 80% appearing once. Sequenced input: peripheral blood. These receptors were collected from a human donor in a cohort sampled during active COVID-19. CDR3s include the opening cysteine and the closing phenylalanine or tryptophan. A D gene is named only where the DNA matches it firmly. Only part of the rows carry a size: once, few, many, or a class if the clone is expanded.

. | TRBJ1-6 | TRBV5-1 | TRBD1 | CASSLEGQGADSPLHF | TGCGCCAGCAGTCTAGAGGGACAGGGGGCGGATTCACCCCTCCACTTT
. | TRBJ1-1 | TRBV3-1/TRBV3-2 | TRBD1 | CASSQRTGVAFF | TGTGCCAGCAGCCAAAGGACAGGGGTGGCTTTCTTT
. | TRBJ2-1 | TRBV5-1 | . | CASSLGLNNEQFF | TGCGCCAGCAGCTTGGGTCTTAACAATGAGCAGTTCTTC
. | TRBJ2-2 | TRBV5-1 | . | CASSLAAGELFF | TGCGCCAGCAGCTTGGCCGCCGGGGAGCTGTTTTTT
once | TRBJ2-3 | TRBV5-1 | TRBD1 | CASSLQGASTDTQYF | TGCGCCAGCAGCTTGCAGGGGGCTAGCACAGATACGCAGTATTTT
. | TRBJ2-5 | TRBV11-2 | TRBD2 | CASSSGGRETQYF | TGTGCCAGCAGCTCGGGAGGGCGTGAGACCCAGTACTTC
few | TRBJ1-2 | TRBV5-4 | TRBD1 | CASSLAGGMYGYTF | TGTGCCAGCAGCTTAGCAGGGGGGATGTATGGCTACACCTTC
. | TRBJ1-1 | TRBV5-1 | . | CASTSGFFGTEAFF | TGCGCCAGCACGTCAGGGTTCTTCGGCACTGAAGCTTTCTTT
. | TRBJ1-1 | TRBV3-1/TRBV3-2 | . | CASSQVAGASEAFF | TGTGCCAGCAGCCAAGTTGCGGGGGCATCTGAAGCTTTCTTT
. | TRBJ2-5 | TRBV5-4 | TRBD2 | CASKRGGLGETQYF | TGTGCCAGCAAGCGGGGGGGCCTCGGGGAGACCCAGTACTTC
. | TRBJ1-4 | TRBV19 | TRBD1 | CASSNRGTEKLFF | TGTGCCAGTAGTAACAGGGGCACTGAAAAACTGTTTTTT
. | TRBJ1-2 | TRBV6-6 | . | CASSYSPRGGPDGYTF | TGTGCCAGCAGTTACTCTCCCCGCGGGGGGCCGGACGGCTACACCTTC
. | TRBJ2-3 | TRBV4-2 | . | CASSQAQGDTQYF | TGTGCCAGCAGCCAGGCGCAGGGAGATACGCAGTATTTT